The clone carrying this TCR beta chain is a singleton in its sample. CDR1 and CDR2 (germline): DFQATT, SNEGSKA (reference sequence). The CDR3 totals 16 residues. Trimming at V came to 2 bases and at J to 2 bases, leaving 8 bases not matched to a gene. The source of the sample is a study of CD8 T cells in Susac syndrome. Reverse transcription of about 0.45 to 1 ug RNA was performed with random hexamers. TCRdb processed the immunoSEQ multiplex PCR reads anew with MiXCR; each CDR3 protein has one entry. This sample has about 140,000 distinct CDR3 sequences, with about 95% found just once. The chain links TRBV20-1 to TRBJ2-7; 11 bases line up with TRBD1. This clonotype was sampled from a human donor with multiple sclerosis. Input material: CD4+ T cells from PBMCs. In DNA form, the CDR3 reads TGCAGTGCTAGACGGTCCGGACAGGGGGCCACCTACGAGCAGTACTTC. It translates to CSARRSGQGATYEQYF.